These T cell receptor beta chains were read from a single sample in a study of CD8 T cells in Susac syndrome. TCRdb ran MiXCR on the immunoSEQ multiplex PCR reads and lists one entry per CDR3 protein. The data contain about 300,000 distinct CDR3 sequences, approximately 84% of them seen just once; the ten biggest clones take up about 0.11%. Sequenced sample: CD8+ T cells from PBMCs. All receptors come from a human donor with multiple sclerosis. CDR3s include the opening cysteine and the closing phenylalanine or tryptophan. A D gene is named only where the DNA matches it firmly. Where a row states a size, it is once, few, many or the class of an expanded clone; other rows omit it.

d_gene,j_gene,abundance,v_gene,CDR3aa,CDR3nt
NA,TRBJ1-1,NA,TRBV27,CASSLIPNTEAFF,TGTGCCAGCAGTTTAATCCCGAACACTGAAGCTTTCTTT
NA,TRBJ2-1,once,TRBV20-1,CSARPSIVYNEQFF,TGCAGTGCTAGACCGTCTATTGTGTACAATGAGCAGTTCTTC
TRBD2,TRBJ2-1,NA,TRBV2,CASSGGRAGNEQFF,TGTGCCAGCAGTGGCGGGAGGGCCGGCAATGAGCAGTTCTTC
NA,TRBJ2-2,NA,TRBV20-1,CSARDPQRSFGGELFF,TGCAGTGCTAGAGATCCGCAGCGTAGTTTCGGCGGGGAGCTGTTTTTT
TRBD1,TRBJ2-7,NA,TRBV15,CATSPDRGFFEQYF,TGTGCCACCAGCCCGGACAGGGGGTTTTTCGAGCAGTACTTC
NA,TRBJ1-3,NA,TRBV6-1,CASSGSITPFSGNTIYF,TGTGCCAGCAGTGGGTCGATTACTCCCTTCTCTGGAAACACCATATATTTT
NA,TRBJ2-7,NA,TRBV11-2,CASSLGGGIDYEQYF,TGTGCCAGCAGCTTAGGAGGCGGGATTGACTACGAGCAGTACTTC
TRBD1,TRBJ1-5,NA,TRBV19,CASSPRQGGQPQHF,TGTGCCAGTAGTCCCAGACAGGGTGGGCAGCCCCAGCATTTT
TRBD1,TRBJ2-7,once,TRBV2,CARRDRSSYEQYF,TGTGCCAGACGGGACAGGAGTTCCTACGAGCAGTACTTC
NA,TRBJ1-4,NA,TRBV28,CASSGPDSNEKLFF,TGTGCCAGCAGCGGTCCGGACAGTAATGAAAAACTGTTTTTT
NA,TRBJ2-1,few,TRBV28,CASSLSSNEQFF,TGTGCCAGCAGTTTATCGAGCAATGAGCAGTTCTTC
TRBD2,TRBJ2-1,NA,TRBV7-3,CASSLSAGGPGNEQFF,TGTGCCAGCAGCTTATCGGCGGGAGGGCCAGGGAATGAGCAGTTCTTC
NA,TRBJ2-1,NA,TRBV19,CASSIGRSSYNEQFF,TGTGCCAGTAGTATAGGGAGGAGCTCCTACAATGAGCAGTTCTTC
NA,TRBJ1-6,NA,TRBV7-2,CASSSPGARSPLHF,TGTGCCAGCAGCTCCCCAGGGGCCAGATCACCCCTCCACTTT
NA,TRBJ1-1,NA,TRBV27,CASSFRRGPTEAFF,TGTGCCAGCAGTTTCCGCCGGGGACCCACTGAAGCTTTCTTT
NA,TRBJ2-7,few,TRBV7-6,CASSWPPVGQTSPAIEQYF,TGTGCCAGCAGCTGGCCCCCGGTAGGACAGACTTCTCCGGCGATTGAGCAGTACTTC
TRBD2,TRBJ2-1,once,TRBV20-1,CSAVAITVLAEPYNEQFF,TGCAGTGCCGTAGCGATCACCGTACTAGCGGAGCCCTACAATGAGCAGTTCTTC
TRBD1,TRBJ1-2,NA,TRBV11-2,CASSPDRADYGYTF,TGTGCCAGCAGCCCGGACAGGGCAGACTATGGCTACACCTTC
TRBD2,TRBJ2-2,NA,TRBV5-4,CASSLLAGGHTGELFF,TGTGCCAGCAGCTTGCTAGCGGGAGGGCATACCGGGGAGCTGTTTTTT
TRBD2,TRBJ2-3,NA,TRBV10-3,CAVLADPTDTQYF,TGTGCCGTCCTAGCGGACCCCACAGATACGCAGTATTTT
NA,TRBJ2-1,NA,TRBV5-4,CASSPRGPNNEQFF,TGTGCCAGCAGCCCCCGGGGGCCGAACAATGAGCAGTTCTTC
NA,TRBJ2-7,NA,TRBV6-1,CASSAGRDEQYF,TGTGCCAGCAGTGCCGGGCGGGACGAGCAGTACTTC
NA,TRBJ2-7,NA,TRBV5-4,CASSPTRDTGHEQYF,TGTGCCAGCAGCCCCACCCGGGACACGGGCCACGAGCAGTACTTC
NA,TRBJ2-2,once,TRBV5-6,CASSEDLRLELFF,TGTGCCAGCAGCGAGGACTTACGGTTGGAGCTGTTTTTT
TRBD1,TRBJ2-1,once,TRBV19,CASIGTGGWEQFF,TGTGCCAGTATCGGGACAGGGGGCTGGGAGCAGTTCTTC
TRBD2,TRBJ2-1,once,TRBV20-1,CSAPGLAGERWDYNEQFF,TGCAGTGCTCCGGGACTAGCGGGAGAAAGATGGGACTACAATGAGCAGTTCTTC
TRBD2,TRBJ2-1,NA,TRBV28,CASSPTGLAGYEQFF,TGTGCCAGCAGCCCTACCGGACTAGCGGGATATGAGCAGTTCTTC
NA,TRBJ2-7,few,TRBV19,CASRPGPASSYEQYF,TGTGCCAGTAGACCGGGACCGGCATCCTCCTACGAGCAGTACTTC
NA,TRBJ1-2,NA,TRBV6-2/TRBV6-3,CASSLNIMNYGYTF,TGTGCCAGCAGTTTAAACATCATGAACTATGGCTACACCTTC
NA,TRBJ1-5,NA,TRBV27,CASTTGPPWQPQHF,TGTGCCAGCACCACTGGACCGCCCTGGCAGCCCCAGCATTTT